This T cell receptor (beta chain) was observed in a study of blood T cell repertoires in COVID-19. Measured with immunoSEQ multiplex PCR; TCRdb has only the in-frame clones, and not every one. The data show over 200,000 clones, just over 85% seen once. CDR3 length: 15 residues. V was clipped by 6 bases and J by 6 bases, with 18 bases between them. CDR1 and CDR2 (germline): SNHLY, FYNNEI. Sequencing was performed on PBMCs or T cells enriched from blood (not recorded which). The sequence came from a man between 18 and 29 years old who had recovered from COVID-19. The rearrangement uses TRBV2 and TRBJ1-5; possibly TRBD1 for D (6 bases). CDR3 region: CASRLKTGWAQPQHF. CDR3 DNA sequence: TGTGCCAGCAGGCTAAAGACAGGCTGGGCTCAGCCCCAGCATTTT. Based on the CDR3 plus reference TRBV2 and TRBJ1-5, the full variable domain is EPEVTQTPSHQVTQMGQEVILRCVPISNHLYFYWYRQILGQKVEFLVSFYNNEISEKSEIFDDQFSVERPDGSNFTLKIRSTKLEDSAMYFCASRLKTGWAQPQHFGDGTRLSIL.